The 8 T cell receptor beta chains given below trace back to one sample, sequenced in a study of human T cells and chemical hapten exposure. Time point meaning: patch test 3, about 24 weeks after DPC sensitization. The treatment here: therapeutic diphenylcyclopropenone sensitization with weekly scalp DPC. One entry per CDR3 protein results from TCRdb running MiXCR on the RACE reads. The data contain about 190,000 distinct CDR3 sequences, more than 20% of them singletons. Sequenced here: whole blood, sampled in connection with sensitization to the hapten diphenylcyclopropenone (DPC). Source of these receptors: a woman between 40 and 50 years old with alopecia areata. Some clones in this sample may be carry-over from other donors' samples.

This clonotype was detected many times. The genes are TRBV19 and TRBJ2-2; D call uncertain. Trimming took 3 bases from V and 1 from J, leaving 6 bases between them. The CDR3 consists of 14 residues. Germline-derived CDR1 and CDR2 are LNHDA and SQIVND (reference sequence). CDR3 nucleotides: TGTGCCAGTAGTATTCGTAGGAACACCGGGGAGCTGTTTTTT. Translating gives CASSIRRNTGELFF. Based on the CDR3 plus reference TRBV19 and TRBJ2-2, the full variable domain is DGGITQSPKYLFRKEGQNVTLSCEQNLNHDAMYWYRQDPGQGLRLIYYSQIVNDFQKGDIAEGYSVSREKKESFPLTVTSAQKNPTAFYLCASSIRRNTGELFFGEGSRLTVL.

The chain is built from TRBV5-1 and TRBJ2-7, with TRBD1 as a possible D gene (6 bases). In germline, CDR1 is SGHRS, CDR2 YFSETQ. The CDR3 consists of 12 residues. V was cut by 7 bases and J by 3 bases, with 11 bases left in between. DNA of the CDR3: TGCGCCAGCCGGGACAACGACTACGAGCAGTACTTC. Amino acid sequence: CASRDNDYEQYF.

This clonotype was found a few times. The CDR3, as DNA: TGTGCCAGCAGCATGACAGGGGTGATATCCTACAATGAGCAGTTCTTC. The encoded protein is CASSMTGVISYNEQFF. V and J are TRBV7-2 and TRBJ2-1; 8 nucleotides line up with TRBD1. The V segment lost 5 bases and the J segment 1 base; nucleotides outside the gene matches: 7. This CDR3 has 16 residues. Per germline, CDR1 SGHTA and CDR2 FQGNSA.

This clonotype was counted a few times. The V gene is TRBV20-1, the J gene TRBJ2-7; 10 positions agree with TRBD2. This CDR3 is 13 amino acids long. Germline CDR1 DFQATT, CDR2 SNEGSKA (reference sequence). DNA of the CDR3: TGCAGCGCCGGGACTAGCGTCTTCTACGAGCAGTACTTC. Amino acid sequence: CSAGTSVFYEQYF.

The chain is built from TRBV5-1 and TRBJ1-3, with 8 bases identical to TRBD1. V was pared by 4 bases and J by 4 bases, with 4 bases of the junction left unmatched. This CDR3 has 14 residues. Germline assignment: CDR1 SGHRS and CDR2 YFSETQ. CDR3 region: CASSVTGEGNTIYF. The CDR3 coding sequence is TGCGCCAGCAGCGTGACAGGGGAAGGAAACACCATATATTTT.

The CDR3 sequence is CASSLAPEEFQNIQYF. The CDR3, as DNA: TGTGCCAGCAGCTTAGCCCCCGAGGAGTTCCAAAACATTCAGTACTTC. The chain uses TRBV7-9 and TRBJ2-4; D is unclear. The CDR3 spans 16 residues. Between the trimmed V and J ends, which lost 0 bases and 5 bases, there was a span of 14 bases. Germline CDR1 reads SEHNR; CDR2 reads FQNEAQ (reference sequence). Combining the CDR3 with reference TRBV7-9 and TRBJ2-4 gives the whole variable domain DTGVSQNPRHKITKRGQNVTFRCDPISEHNRLYWYRQTLGQGPEFLTYFQNEAQLEKSRLLSDRFSAERPKGSFSTLEIQRTEQGDSAMYLCASSLAPEEFQNIQYFGAGTRLSVL.

This clonotype occurred a few times. V is TRBV20-1 and J is TRBJ2-7; 8 nucleotides line up with TRBD2. Trimming cost V 6 bases and J 4 bases; bases outside gene matches: 11. Germline CDR1 DFQATT, CDR2 SNEGSKA (reference sequence). This CDR3 is 14 amino acids long. CDR3 protein: CSANPGLDGYEQYF. In nucleotides, the CDR3 is TGCAGTGCAAACCCGGGACTAGATGGATACGAGCAGTACTTC.

The gene calls are TRBV20-1 and TRBJ1-1, with D possibly being TRBD1 (6 bases). The CDR3 is 12 amino acids. Germline V gene data show CDR1 as DFQATT and CDR2 as SNEGSKA (reference sequence). V lost 6 bases to trimming and J lost 2 bases, with 10 bases between them. The CDR3 here is CSAGTSNTEAFF. The CDR3 coding sequence is TGCAGTGCCGGGACATCAAACACTGAAGCTTTCTTT.